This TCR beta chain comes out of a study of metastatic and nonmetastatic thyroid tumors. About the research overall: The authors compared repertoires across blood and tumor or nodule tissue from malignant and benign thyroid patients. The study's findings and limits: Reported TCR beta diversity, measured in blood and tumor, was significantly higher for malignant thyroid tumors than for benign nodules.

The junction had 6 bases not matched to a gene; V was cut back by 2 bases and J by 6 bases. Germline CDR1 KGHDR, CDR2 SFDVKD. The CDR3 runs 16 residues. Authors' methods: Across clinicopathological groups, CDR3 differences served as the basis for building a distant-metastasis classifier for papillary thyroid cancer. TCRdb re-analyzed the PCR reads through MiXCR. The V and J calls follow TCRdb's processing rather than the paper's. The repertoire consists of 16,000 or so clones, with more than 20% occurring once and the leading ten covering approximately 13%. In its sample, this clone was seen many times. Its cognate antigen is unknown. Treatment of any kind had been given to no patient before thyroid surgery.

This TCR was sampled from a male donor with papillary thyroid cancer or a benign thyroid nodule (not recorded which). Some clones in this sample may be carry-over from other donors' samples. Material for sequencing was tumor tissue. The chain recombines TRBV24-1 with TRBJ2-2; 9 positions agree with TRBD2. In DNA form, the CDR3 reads TGTGCCACCAGTGATTCTGGCGGGAGGGTTTCCGGGGAGCTGTTTTTT. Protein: CATSDSGGRVSGELFF.